Reported below is one T cell receptor (beta chain). The antigen is not known. A read error may explain this, as a much larger clone is one base away. Quantitative 5'-RACE with molecular barcodes was used to make the TCR beta libraries. TCRdb redid the calling of the 5' RACE reads with MiXCR, one entry per CDR3 protein. The sample has around 540,000 distinct CDR3 sequences; 10% to 15% are singletons. The entry originates in a study of CD8 T cells in ankylosing spondylitis. Study-wide results and limits: Roughly eight highly homologous variants made up a TCR beta motif that seemed to typify ankylosing spondylitis blood.

The CDR3 contains 15 residues. The trim removed 5 bases at V and 2 bases at J, leaving 4 bases unmatched. CDR1 and CDR2 (germline): SGHAT, FQDESV (reference sequence). Source material: blood, either unsorted or a sorted T cell fraction (not recorded which). The chain is built from TRBV11-1 and TRBJ2-1, with TRBD1 identical over 9 bases. The clonotype was recovered from a male donor with ankylosing spondylitis. The CDR3 sequence: CASSIRDRAYNEQFF. CDR3 DNA sequence: TGTGCCAGCAGCATCCGGGACAGGGCCTACAATGAGCAGTTCTTC. The complete variable domain, with remaining parts taken from reference TRBV11-1 and TRBJ2-1, reads EAEVAQSPRYKITEKSQAVAFWCDPISGHATLYWYRQILGQGPELLVQFQDESVVDDSQLPKDRFSAERLKGVDSTLKIQPAELGDSAMYLCASSIRDRAYNEQFFGPGTRLTVL.